This TCR beta chain was obtained from a study of cytomegalovirus exposure and HLA in healthy donors. PCR primers comprised 60 Vbeta and 13 Jbeta primers. Only in-frame clones appear in the TCRdb table, and some are missing; sequencing was by immunoSEQ multiplex PCR. This listing includes fewer than 150,000 clones. As regards this clone: Its antigen is not known.

The CDR3 is made up of 17 amino acids. Germline assignment: CDR1 ENHRY and CDR2 SYGVKD. V shed 6 bases, J shed 4 bases, and the junction held 13 bases outside the gene matches. General study points: Later analysis placed DRB1 highest and HLA-C lowest in TCR association rates, which differed by HLA locus.

This receptor was identified in a man aged 35 to 55 in good health and CMV-seronegative. Material: PBMCs. The chain has TRBV10-3 and TRBJ1-1, with 11 bases matching TRBD1. In DNA, the CDR3 is TGTGCCATCAGGCCCCGAGGGACAGGGGGAGCGAGCACTGAAGCTTTCTTT. It encodes CAIRPRGTGGASTEAFF.